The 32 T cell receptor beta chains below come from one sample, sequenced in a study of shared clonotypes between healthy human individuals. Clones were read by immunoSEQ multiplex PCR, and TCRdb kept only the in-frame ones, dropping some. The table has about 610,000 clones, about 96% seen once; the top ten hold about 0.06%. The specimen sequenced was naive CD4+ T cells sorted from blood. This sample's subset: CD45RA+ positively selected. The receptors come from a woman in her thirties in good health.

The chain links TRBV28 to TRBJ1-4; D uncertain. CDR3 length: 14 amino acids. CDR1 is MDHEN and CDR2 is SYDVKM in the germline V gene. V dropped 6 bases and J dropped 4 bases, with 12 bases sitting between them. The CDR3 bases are TGTGCCAGCAGCCCCGGGGTCTTTAATGAAAAACTGTTTTTT. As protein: CASSPGVFNEKLFF.

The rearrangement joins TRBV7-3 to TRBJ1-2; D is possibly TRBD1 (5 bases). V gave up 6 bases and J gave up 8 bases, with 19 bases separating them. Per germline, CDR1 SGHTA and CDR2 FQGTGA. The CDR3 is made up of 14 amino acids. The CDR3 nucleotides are TGTGCCAGCAGACCCAGGCACGGGGCGGTAGGCTACACCTTC. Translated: CASRPRHGAVGYTF.

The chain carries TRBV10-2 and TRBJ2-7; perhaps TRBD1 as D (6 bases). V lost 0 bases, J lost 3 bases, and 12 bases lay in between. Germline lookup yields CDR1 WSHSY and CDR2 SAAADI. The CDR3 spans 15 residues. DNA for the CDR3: TGCGCCAGCAGTGAGTCTTTAGGGGGACACTACGAGCAGTACTTC. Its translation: CASSESLGGHYEQYF.

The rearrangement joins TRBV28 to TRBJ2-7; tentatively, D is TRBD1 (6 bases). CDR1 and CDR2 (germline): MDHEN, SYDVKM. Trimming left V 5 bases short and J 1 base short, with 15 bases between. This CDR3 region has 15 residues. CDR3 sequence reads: CASSPGAGESYEQYF. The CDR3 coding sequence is TGTGCCAGCAGTCCTGGGGCAGGGGAGTCCTACGAGCAGTACTTC.

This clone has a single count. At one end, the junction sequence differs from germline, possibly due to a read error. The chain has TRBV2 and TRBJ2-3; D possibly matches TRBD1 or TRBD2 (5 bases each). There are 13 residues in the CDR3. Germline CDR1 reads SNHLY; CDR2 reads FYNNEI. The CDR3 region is CASRGTTTYTQYF. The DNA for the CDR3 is TGTGCCAGCAGGGGGACCACCACATATACGCAGTATTTT.

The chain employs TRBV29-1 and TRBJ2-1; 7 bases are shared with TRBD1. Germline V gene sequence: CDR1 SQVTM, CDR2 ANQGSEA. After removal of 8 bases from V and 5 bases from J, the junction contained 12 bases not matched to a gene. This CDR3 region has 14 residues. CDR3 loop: CSLSGTDLDNEQFF. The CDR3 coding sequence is TGCAGCTTATCCGGGACAGACCTTGACAATGAGCAGTTCTTC.

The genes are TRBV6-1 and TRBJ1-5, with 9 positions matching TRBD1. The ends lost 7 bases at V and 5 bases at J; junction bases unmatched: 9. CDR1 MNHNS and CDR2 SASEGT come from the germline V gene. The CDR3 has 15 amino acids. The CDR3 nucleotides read TGTGCCAGCAAGAAACCGGGACAGGGATATCAGCCCCAGCATTTT. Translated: CASKKPGQGYQPQHF.

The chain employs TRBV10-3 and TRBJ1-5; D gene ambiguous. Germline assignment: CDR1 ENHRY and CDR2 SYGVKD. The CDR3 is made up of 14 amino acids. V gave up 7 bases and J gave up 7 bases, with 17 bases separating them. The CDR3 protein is CAITASPLYQPQHF. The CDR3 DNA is TGTGCCATCACCGCATCCCCTTTGTACCAGCCCCAGCATTTT.

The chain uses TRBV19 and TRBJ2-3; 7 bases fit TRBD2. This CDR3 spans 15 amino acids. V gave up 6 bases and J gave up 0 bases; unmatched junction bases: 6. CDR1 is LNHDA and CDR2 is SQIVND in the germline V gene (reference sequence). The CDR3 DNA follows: TGTGCCAGTAGCGAACTAGCGATTAGCACAGATACGCAGTATTTT. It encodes CASSELAISTDTQYF. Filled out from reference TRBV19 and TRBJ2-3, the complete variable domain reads DGGITQSPKYLFRKEGQNVTLSCEQNLNHDAMYWYRQDPGQGLRLIYYSQIVNDFQKGDIAEGYSVSREKKESFPLTVTSAQKNPTAFYLCASSELAISTDTQYFGPGTRLTVL.

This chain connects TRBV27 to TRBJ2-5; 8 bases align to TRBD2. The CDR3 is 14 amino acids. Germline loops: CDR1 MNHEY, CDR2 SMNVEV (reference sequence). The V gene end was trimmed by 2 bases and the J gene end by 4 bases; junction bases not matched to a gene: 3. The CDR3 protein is CASSLAGGSETQYF. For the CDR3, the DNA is TGTGCCAGCAGTTTAGCGGGAGGTTCAGAGACCCAGTACTTC.

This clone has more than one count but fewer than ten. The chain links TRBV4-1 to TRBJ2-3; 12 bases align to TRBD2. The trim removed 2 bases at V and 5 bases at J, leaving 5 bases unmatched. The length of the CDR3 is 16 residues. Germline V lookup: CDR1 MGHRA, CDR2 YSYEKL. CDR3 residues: CASSQTGLAGRDTQYF. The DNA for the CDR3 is TGCGCCAGCAGCCAAACGGGACTAGCGGGCCGAGATACGCAGTATTTT.

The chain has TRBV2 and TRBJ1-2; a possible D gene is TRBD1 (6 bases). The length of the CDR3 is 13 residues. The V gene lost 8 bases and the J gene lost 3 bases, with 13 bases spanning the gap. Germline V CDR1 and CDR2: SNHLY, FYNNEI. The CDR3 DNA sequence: TGTGCCAGCCAGACCGGGACACACTATGGCTACACCTTC. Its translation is CASQTGTHYGYTF.

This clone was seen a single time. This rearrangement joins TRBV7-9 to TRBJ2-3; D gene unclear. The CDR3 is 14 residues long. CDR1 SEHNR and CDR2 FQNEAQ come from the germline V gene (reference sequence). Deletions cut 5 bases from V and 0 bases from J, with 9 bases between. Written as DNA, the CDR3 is TGTGCCAGCAGCCTCAGCCCCAGCACAGATACGCAGTATTTT. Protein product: CASSLSPSTDTQYF. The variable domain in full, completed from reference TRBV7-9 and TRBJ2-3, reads DTGVSQNPRHKITKRGQNVTFRCDPISEHNRLYWYRQTLGQGPEFLTYFQNEAQLEKSRLLSDRFSAERPKGSFSTLEIQRTEQGDSAMYLCASSLSPSTDTQYFGPGTRLTVL.

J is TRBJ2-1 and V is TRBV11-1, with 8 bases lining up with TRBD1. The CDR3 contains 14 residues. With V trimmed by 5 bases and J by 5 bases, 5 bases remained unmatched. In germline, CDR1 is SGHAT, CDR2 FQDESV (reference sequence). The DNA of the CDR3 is TGTGCCAGCAGCCCCGGACAGGGTGACAATGAGCAGTTCTTC. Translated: CASSPGQGDNEQFF. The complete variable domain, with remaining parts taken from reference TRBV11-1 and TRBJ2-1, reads EAEVAQSPRYKITEKSQAVAFWCDPISGHATLYWYRQILGQGPELLVQFQDESVVDDSQLPKDRFSAERLKGVDSTLKIQPAELGDSAMYLCASSPGQGDNEQFFGPGTRLTVL.

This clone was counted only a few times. CDR3 amino acids: CASSYSVNTEAFF. CDR3 DNA: TGTGCCAGCAGCTACTCAGTGAACACTGAAGCTTTCTTT. The rearrangement joins TRBV7-9 to TRBJ1-1; D uncertain. Trimming pared 4 bases from V and 0 bases from J, leaving 6 bases between. The CDR3 has 13 residues. Germline V gives CDR1 SEHNR, CDR2 FQNEAQ (reference sequence).

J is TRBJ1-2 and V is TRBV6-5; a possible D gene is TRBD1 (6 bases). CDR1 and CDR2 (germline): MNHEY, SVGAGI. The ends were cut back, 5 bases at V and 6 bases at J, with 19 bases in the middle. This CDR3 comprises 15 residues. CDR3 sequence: CASSKDRRAVHGYTF. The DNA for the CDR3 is TGTGCCAGCAGTAAAGACAGGAGGGCAGTACATGGCTACACCTTC.

CDR3 DNA: TGCGCCAGCAGCTTTCGACTAGCGGGAGCATCCGGGGGTGAGCAGTTCTTC. This translates into CASSFRLAGASGGEQFF. The rearrangement links TRBV5-1 to TRBJ2-1, with 12 positions matching TRBD2. Germline CDR1 and CDR2: SGHRS and YFSETQ. This CDR3 has 17 amino acids. Trimming at V came to 2 bases and at J to 9 bases, leaving 12 bases not matched to a gene.

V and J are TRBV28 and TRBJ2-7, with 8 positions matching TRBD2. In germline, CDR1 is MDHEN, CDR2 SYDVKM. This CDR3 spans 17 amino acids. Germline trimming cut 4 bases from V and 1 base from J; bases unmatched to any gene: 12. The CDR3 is CASSSIGAGGKSYEQYF. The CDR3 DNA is TGTGCCAGCAGTTCTATCGGTGCGGGAGGAAAGTCCTACGAGCAGTACTTC. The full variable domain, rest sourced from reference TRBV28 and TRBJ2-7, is DVKVTQSSRYLVKRTGEKVFLECVQDMDHENMFWYRQDPGLGLRLIYFSYDVKMKEKGDIPEGYSVSREKKERFSLILESASTNQTSMYLCASSSIGAGGKSYEQYFGPGTRLTVT.

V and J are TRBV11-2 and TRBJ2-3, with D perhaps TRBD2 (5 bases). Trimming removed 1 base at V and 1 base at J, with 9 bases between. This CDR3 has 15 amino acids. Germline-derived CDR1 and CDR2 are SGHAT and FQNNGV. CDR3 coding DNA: TGTGCCAGCAGCTTAGGAGGGTTTGGCACAGATACGCAGTATTTT. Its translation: CASSLGGFGTDTQYF.

The CDR3 bases are TGTGCCAGTAGTATAGGTCGGAGGGTTCGCCCGGGAGCTTTCTTT. This sequence encodes CASSIGRRVRPGAFF. The chain carries TRBV19 and TRBJ1-1; unclear D gene. This CDR3 has 15 amino acids. V was clipped by 1 base and J by 10 bases, with 19 bases between them. Germline values: CDR1 LNHDA, CDR2 SQIVND (reference sequence).

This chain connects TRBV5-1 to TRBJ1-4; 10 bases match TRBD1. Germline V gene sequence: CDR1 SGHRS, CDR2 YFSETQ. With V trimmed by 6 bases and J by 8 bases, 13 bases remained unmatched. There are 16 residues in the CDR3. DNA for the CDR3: TGCGCCAGCAAATTGAACACCGGGACAGGGGTGGAAAAACTGTTTTTT. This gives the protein CASKLNTGTGVEKLFF.

Here the CDR3 reads CASSTQTGANTDTQYF. The CDR3 DNA follows: TGTGCCAGCAGCACTCAAACAGGGGCCAACACAGATACGCAGTATTTT. The chain combines TRBV9 with TRBJ2-3; 7 bases agree with TRBD1. There are 16 residues in the CDR3. Germline CDR1 reads SGDLS; CDR2 reads YYNGEE. V dropped 4 bases and J dropped 2; count of bases not matched to a gene: 10.

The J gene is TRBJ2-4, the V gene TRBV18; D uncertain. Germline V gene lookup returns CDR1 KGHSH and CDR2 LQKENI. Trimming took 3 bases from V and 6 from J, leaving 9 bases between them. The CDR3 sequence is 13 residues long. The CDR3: CASSPQDSNIQYF. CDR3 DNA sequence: TGTGCCAGCTCACCCCAGGATTCAAACATTCAGTACTTC. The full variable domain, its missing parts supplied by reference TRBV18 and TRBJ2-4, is NAGVMQNPRHLVRRRGQEARLRCSPMKGHSHVYWYRQLPEEGLKFMVYLQKENIIDESGMPKERFSAEFPKEGPSILRIQQVVRGDSAAYFCASSPQDSNIQYFGAGTRLSVL.

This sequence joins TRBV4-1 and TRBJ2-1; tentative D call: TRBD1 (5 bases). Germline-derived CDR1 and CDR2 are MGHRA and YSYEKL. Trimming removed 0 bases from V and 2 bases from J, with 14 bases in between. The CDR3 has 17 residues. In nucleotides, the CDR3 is TGCGCCAGCAGCCAAGAATGGGGCAGAAATCCCTACAATGAGCAGTTCTTC. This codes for CASSQEWGRNPYNEQFF.

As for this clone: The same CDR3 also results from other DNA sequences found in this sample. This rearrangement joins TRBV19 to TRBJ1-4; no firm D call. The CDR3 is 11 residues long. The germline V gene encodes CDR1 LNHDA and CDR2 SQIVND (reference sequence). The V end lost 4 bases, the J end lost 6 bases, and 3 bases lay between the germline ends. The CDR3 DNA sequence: TGTGCCAGTAGTAGGCATGAAAAACTGTTTTTT. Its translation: CASSRHEKLFF.

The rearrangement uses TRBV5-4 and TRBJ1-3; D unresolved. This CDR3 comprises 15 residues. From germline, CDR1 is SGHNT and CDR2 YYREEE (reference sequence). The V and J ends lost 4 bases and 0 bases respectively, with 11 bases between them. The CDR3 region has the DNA TGTGCCAGCAGCACGCGGGCTGACTCTGGAAACACCATATATTTT. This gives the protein CASSTRADSGNTIYF.

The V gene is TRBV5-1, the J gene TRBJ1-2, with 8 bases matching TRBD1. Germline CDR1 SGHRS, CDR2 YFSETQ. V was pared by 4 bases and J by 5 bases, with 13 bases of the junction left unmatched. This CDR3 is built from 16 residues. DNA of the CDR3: TGCGCCAGCAGCGAACTCTCCGGGACAGGTGGATATGGCTACACCTTC. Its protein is CASSELSGTGGYGYTF.

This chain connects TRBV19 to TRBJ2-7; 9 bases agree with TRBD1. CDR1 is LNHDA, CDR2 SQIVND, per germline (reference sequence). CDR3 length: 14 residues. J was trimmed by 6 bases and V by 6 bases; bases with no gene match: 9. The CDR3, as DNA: TGTGCCAGTAGAAAATCCGGGACAGGGAGCGAGCAGTACTTC. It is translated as CASRKSGTGSEQYF.

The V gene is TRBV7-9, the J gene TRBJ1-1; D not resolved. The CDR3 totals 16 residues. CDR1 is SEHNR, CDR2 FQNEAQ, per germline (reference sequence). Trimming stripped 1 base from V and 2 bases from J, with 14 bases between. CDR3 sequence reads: CASSLDFRGANTEAFF. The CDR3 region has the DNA TGTGCCAGCAGCTTAGATTTTCGGGGAGCAAACACTGAAGCTTTCTTT. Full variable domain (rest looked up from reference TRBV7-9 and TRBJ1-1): DTGVSQNPRHKITKRGQNVTFRCDPISEHNRLYWYRQTLGQGPEFLTYFQNEAQLEKSRLLSDRFSAERPKGSFSTLEIQRTEQGDSAMYLCASSLDFRGANTEAFFGQGTRLTVV.

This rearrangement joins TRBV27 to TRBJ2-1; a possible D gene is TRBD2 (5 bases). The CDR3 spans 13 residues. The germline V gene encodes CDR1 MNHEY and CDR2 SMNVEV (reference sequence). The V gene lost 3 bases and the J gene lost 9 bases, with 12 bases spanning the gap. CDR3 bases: TGTGCCAGCAGTTTGCTGGGGAGAGCTGAGCAGTTCTTC. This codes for CASSLLGRAEQFF.

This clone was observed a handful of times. CDR3 DNA sequence: TGCGCCAGCAGCGACACAGATACGCAGTATTTT. Protein sequence: CASSDTDTQYF. The genes are TRBV5-1 and TRBJ2-3; D is uncertain. With 4 bases removed from V and 2 bases from J, the gap between germline ends came to 2 bases. In germline, CDR1 is SGHRS, CDR2 YFSETQ. This CDR3 contains 11 residues.

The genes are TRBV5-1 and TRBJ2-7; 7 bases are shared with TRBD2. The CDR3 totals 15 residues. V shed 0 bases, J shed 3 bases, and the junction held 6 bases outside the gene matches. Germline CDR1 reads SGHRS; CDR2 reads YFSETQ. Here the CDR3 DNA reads TGCGCCAGCAGCTTGGGTAGCGGGCCTCTCTACGAGCAGTACTTC. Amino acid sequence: CASSLGSGPLYEQYF.